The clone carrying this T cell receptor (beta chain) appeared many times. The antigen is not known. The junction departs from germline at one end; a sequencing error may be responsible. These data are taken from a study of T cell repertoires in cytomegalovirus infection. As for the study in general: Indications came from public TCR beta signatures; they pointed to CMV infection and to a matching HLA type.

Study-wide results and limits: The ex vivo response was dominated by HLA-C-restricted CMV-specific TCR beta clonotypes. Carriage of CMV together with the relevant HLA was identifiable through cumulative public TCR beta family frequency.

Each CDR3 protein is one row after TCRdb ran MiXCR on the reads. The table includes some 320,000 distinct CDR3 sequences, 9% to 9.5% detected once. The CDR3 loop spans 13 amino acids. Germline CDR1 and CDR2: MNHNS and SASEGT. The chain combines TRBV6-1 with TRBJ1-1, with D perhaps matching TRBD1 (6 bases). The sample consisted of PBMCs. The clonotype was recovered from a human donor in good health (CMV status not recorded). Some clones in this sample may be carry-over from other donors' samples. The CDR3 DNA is TGTGCCAGCAGTGAAAGTTCCCTATCGGCAGGGGTCTTT. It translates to CASSESSLSAGVF.